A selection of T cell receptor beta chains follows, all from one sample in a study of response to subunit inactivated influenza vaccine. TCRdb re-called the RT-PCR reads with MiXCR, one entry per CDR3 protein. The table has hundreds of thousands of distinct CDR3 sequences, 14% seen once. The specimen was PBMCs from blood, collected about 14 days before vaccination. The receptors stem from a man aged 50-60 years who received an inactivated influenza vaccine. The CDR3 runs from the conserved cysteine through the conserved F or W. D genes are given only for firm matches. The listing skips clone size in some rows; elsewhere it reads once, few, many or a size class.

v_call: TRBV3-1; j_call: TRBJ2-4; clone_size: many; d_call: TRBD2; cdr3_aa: CASSQQLAGGAKNIQYF; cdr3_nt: TGTGCCAGCAGCCAACAACTAGCGGGGGGGGCCAAAAACATTCAGTACTTC
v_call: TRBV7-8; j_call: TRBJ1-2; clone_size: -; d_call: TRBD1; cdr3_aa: CASSLNPDRREGYTF; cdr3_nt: TGTGCCAGCAGCCTGAACCCGGACAGGAGGGAAGGCTACACCTTC
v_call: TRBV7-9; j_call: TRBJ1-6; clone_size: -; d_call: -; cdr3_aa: CASSYQRGTLHF; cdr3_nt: TGTGCCAGCAGTTACCAAAGGGGCACCCTCCACTTT
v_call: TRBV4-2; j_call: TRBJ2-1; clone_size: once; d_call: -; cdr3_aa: CASKRANEQFF; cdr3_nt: TGTGCCAGCAAGAGGGCCAATGAGCAGTTCTTC
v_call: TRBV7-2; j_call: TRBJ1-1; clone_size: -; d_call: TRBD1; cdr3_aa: CASTKDRTPLSTEAFF; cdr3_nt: TGTGCCAGCACCAAGGACAGGACCCCGCTCAGCACTGAAGCTTTCTTT
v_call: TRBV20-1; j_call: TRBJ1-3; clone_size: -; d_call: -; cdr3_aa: CSARAGSSGNTIYF; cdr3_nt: TGCAGTGCTAGAGCCGGGAGCTCTGGAAACACCATATATTTT
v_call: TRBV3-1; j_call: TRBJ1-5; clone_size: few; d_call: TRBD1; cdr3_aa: CASSPRTGLGNQPQHF; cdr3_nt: TGTGCCAGCAGCCCCCGGACAGGTTTGGGCAATCAGCCCCAGCATTTT
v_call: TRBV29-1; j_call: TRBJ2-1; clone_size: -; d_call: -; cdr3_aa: CSADSSYNEQFF; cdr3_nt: TGCAGCGCCGACAGCTCCTACAATGAGCAGTTCTTC
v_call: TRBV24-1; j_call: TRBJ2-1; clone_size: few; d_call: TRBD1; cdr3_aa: CATSDLYRGNEQFF; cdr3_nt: TGTGCCACCAGTGATTTGTACAGGGGAAATGAGCAGTTCTTC
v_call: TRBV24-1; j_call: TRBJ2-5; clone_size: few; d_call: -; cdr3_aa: CATSDLGGGSQETQYF; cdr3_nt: TGTGCCACCAGTGATTTAGGAGGGGGCTCCCAAGAGACCCAGTACTTC
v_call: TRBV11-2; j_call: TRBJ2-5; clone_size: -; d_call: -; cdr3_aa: CASSSQGGQQTQYF; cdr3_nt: TGTGCCAGCAGCTCGCAGGGGGGCCAACAGACCCAGTACTTC
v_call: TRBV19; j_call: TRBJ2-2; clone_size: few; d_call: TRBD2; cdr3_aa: CASSFGLAGSVTGELFF; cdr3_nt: TGTGCCAGTAGTTTCGGACTAGCGGGATCGGTCACCGGGGAGCTGTTTTTT
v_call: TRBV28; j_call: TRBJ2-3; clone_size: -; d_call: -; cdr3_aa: CASSLRGGIDTQYF; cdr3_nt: TGTGCCAGCAGTTTAAGGGGCGGGATAGATACGCAGTATTTT
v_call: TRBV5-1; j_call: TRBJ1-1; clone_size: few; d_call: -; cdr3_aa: CASSLGAENTEAFF; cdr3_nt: TGCGCCAGCAGCTTGGGGGCAGAGAACACTGAAGCTTTCTTT
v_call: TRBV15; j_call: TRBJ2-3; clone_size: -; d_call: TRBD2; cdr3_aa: CATSSMGLAGGIDTQYF; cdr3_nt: TGTGCCACCAGCAGTATGGGACTAGCGGGGGGTATAGATACGCAGTATTTT
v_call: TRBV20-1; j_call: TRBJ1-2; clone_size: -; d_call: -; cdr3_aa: CSAGGESNYGYTF; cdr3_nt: TGCAGTGCTGGGGGGGAATCTAACTATGGCTACACCTTC
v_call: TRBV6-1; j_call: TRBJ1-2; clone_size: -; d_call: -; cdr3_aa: CASSESVTGWKTF; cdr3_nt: TGTGCCAGCAGTGAATCAGTTACAGGGTGGAAAACCTTC
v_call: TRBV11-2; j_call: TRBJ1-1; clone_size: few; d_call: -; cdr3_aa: CASSLSAGARTEAFF; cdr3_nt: TGTGCCAGCAGCTTATCTGCGGGGGCAAGGACTGAAGCTTTCTTT
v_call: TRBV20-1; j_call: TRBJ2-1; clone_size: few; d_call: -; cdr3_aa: CSARDPNQAPRGQFF; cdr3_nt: TGCAGTGCTAGAGATCCAAACCAGGCTCCGAGGGGACAGTTCTTC
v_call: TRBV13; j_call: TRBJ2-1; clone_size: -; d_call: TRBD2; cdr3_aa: CASSFATGTSGGNEQFF; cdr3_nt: TGTGCCAGCAGCTTCGCAACCGGGACTAGCGGGGGCAATGAGCAGTTCTTC
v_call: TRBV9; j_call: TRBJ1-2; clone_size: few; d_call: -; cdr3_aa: CASSARTLANYGYTF; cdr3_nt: TGTGCCAGCAGCGCGCGGACGCTCGCTAACTATGGCTACACCTTC
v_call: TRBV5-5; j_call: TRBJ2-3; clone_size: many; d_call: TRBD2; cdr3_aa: CASSFAGEADTQYF; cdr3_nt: TGTGCCAGCAGCTTTGCGGGAGAAGCAGATACGCAGTATTTT
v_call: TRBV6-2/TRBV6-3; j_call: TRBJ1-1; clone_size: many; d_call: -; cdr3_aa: CASSRQNTEAFF; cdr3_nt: TGTGCCAGCAGTAGACAGAACACTGAAGCTTTCTTT
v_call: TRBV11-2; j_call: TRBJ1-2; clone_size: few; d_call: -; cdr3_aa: CASSANEGRPNYGYTF; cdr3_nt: TGTGCCAGCAGCGCAAATGAGGGACGGCCGAACTATGGCTACACCTTC
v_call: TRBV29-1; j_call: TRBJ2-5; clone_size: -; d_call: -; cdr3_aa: CSVEPRDHLHQETQYF; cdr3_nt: TGCAGCGTTGAGCCCCGGGACCACCTACACCAAGAGACCCAGTACTTC
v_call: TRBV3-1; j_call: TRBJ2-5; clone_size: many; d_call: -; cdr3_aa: CASSQGTLGEETQYF; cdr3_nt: TGTGCCAGCAGCCAAGGAACACTAGGGGAAGAGACCCAGTACTTC
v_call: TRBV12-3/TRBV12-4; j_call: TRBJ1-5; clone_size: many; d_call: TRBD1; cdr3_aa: CASSLGQVGQPQHF; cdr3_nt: TGTGCCAGCAGTCTAGGACAGGTTGGTCAGCCCCAGCATTTT
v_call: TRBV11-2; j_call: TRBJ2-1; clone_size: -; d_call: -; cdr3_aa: CASSSGIRSSYNEQFF; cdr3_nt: TGTGCCAGCAGCTCGGGAATAAGGAGCTCCTACAATGAGCAGTTCTTC
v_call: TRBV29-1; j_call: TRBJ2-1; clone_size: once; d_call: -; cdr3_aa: CSVEDTWTTHNEQFF; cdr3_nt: TGCAGCGTTGAAGATACCTGGACTACCCACAATGAGCAGTTCTTC
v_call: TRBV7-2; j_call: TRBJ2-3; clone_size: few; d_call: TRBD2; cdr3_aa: CASSLAAASGRLNTQYF; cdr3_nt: TGTGCCAGCAGCTTAGCGGCGGCTAGCGGGAGACTGAATACGCAGTATTTT
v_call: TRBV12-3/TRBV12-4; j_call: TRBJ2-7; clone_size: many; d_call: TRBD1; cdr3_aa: CASSPGQYEQYF; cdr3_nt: TGTGCCAGCAGCCCGGGACAGTACGAGCAGTACTTC
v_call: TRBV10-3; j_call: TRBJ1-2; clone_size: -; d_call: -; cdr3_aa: CAISELGQGYTF; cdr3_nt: TGTGCCATCAGTGAGTTGGGGCAGGGCTACACCTTC
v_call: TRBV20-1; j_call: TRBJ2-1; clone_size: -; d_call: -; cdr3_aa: CSAMDYQFYNEQFF; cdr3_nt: TGCAGTGCCATGGACTACCAATTCTACAATGAGCAGTTCTTC
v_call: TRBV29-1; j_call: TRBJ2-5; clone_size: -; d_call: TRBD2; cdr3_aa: CSLDGGAGETQYF; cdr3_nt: TGCAGCCTCGACGGGGGGGCGGGGGAGACCCAGTACTTC
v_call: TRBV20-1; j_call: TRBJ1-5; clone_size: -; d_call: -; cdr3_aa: CSARAASKPQHF; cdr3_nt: TGCAGTGCTAGAGCCGCCTCGAAGCCCCAGCATTTT